The 11 T cell receptor beta chains below all came from one sample that was sequenced in a study of blood T cell repertoires in COVID-19 (dated by TCRdb to the early 2020s). Receptor amplification or capture employed the immunoSEQ multiplex PCR assay. Imported from immuneACCESS, the table was reduced by TCRdb to in-frame sequences with V and J called. These copies leave out some clones; in studies compared against another copy, an unresolved V gene accounts for under half, and the cause of the remainder is not known. Present in this sample are approximately 100,000 clones, roughly 89% of which were seen just once. The ten largest clones take up roughly 4.9% of the sample. Sequenced sample: peripheral blood. These TCRs come from a woman older than 75 with active COVID-19.

The CDR3 bases are TGTGCCAGCAGCGCCCTGATAGCGGGATATTTAAATGAGCAGTTCTTC. Encoded protein: CASSALIAGYLNEQFF. The chain couples TRBV7-8 to TRBJ2-1; 8 bases map to TRBD2. The V gene end was trimmed by 5 bases and the J gene end by 7 bases; junction bases not matched to a gene: 13. Germline V gene lookup returns CDR1 SGHVS and CDR2 FQNEAQ. The CDR3 is 16 amino acids.

The genes are TRBV7-8 and TRBJ1-6; no clear D. Germline-derived CDR1 and CDR2 are SGHVS and FQNEAQ. Trimming removed 3 bases at V and 7 bases at J, with 16 bases between. The CDR3 sequence is 16 residues long. The CDR3 DNA reads TGTGCCAGCAGCTTTTTGGCGAGGGTGAGAAATTCACCCCTCCACTTT. Encoded protein: CASSFLARVRNSPLHF.

This chain connects TRBV6-6 to TRBJ2-5; 7 positions agree with TRBD1. V shed 2 bases, J shed 5 bases, and the junction held 5 bases outside the gene matches. This CDR3 region has 14 residues. CDR1 is MNHNY, CDR2 SVGAGI, per germline (reference sequence). The CDR3 protein is CASSYADRAETQYF. The CDR3 nucleotides are TGTGCCAGCAGTTACGCCGACAGGGCTGAGACCCAGTACTTC.

This clone was seen just once. The chain has TRBV9 and TRBJ2-1; 7 positions match TRBD2. V was clipped by 4 bases and J by 4 bases; unmatched bases: 8. The CDR3 is made up of 15 amino acids. The V gene's germline CDR1 is SGDLS and CDR2 YYNGEE. In DNA form, the CDR3 reads TGTGCCAGCAGCCCTCCAGTGCGGGGGTACAATGAGCAGTTCTTC. Protein product: CASSPPVRGYNEQFF.

This clone was observed once. The J gene is TRBJ2-1, the V gene TRBV18; the D gene is possibly TRBD1 (6 bases). The V gene lost 6 bases and the J gene lost 5 bases, with 20 bases spanning the gap. Germline-derived CDR1 and CDR2 are KGHSH and LQKENI. This CDR3 comprises 16 residues. The CDR3 DNA follows: TGTGCCAGCTCGCCCGGACAGTTCTGGACACACAATGAGCAGTTCTTC. Amino acids: CASSPGQFWTHNEQFF. Full variable domain (outside the CDR3, taken from reference TRBV18 and TRBJ2-1): NAGVMQNPRHLVRRRGQEARLRCSPMKGHSHVYWYRQLPEEGLKFMVYLQKENIIDESGMPKERFSAEFPKEGPSILRIQQVVRGDSAAYFCASSPGQFWTHNEQFFGPGTRLTVL.

This chain connects TRBV5-8 to TRBJ2-7; 10 bases match TRBD2. Germline V gene sequence: CDR1 SGHTS, CDR2 YDEGEE. The CDR3 runs 15 residues. The ends lost 0 bases at V and 3 bases at J; junction bases unmatched: 3. CDR3 residues: CASSLASSGSYEQYF. The CDR3 nucleotides are TGTGCCAGCAGCTTGGCGTCTAGCGGGAGCTACGAGCAGTACTTC.

The chain joins TRBV19 to TRBJ1-6; 9 positions match TRBD1. Per the germline V gene, CDR1 is LNHDA and CDR2 is SQIVND (reference sequence). The CDR3 length is 17 residues. Losses at the gene ends were 7 bases for V and 5 bases for J; bases not matched to a gene: 12. The CDR3 here is CASTPRDRVGDNSPLHF. The CDR3 DNA reads as TGTGCCAGTACCCCTCGGGACAGGGTCGGAGATAATTCACCCCTCCACTTT.

J is TRBJ2-1 and V is TRBV11-1; 10 nucleotides align to TRBD1. Germline-derived CDR1 and CDR2 are SGHAT and FQDESV (reference sequence). The CDR3 is made up of 14 amino acids. V lost 4 bases, J lost 9 bases, and 6 bases stayed unmatched. For the CDR3, the DNA is TGTGCCAGCAGCTGGGGACAGGGGCTGGGTGAGCAGTTCTTC. This encodes CASSWGQGLGEQFF.

This chain's CDR3 is CASHSGTGELFF. CDR3 sequence (DNA): TGTGCCAGCCACTCGGGAACCGGGGAGCTGTTTTTT. The genes are TRBV7-3 and TRBJ2-2; perhaps TRBD2 as D (5 bases). Per the germline V gene, CDR1 is SGHTA and CDR2 is FQGTGA. Between the trimmed V and J ends, which lost 8 bases and 5 bases, there was a span of 9 bases. The CDR3 has 12 residues. Full variable domain (missing parts from reference TRBV7-3 and TRBJ2-2): GAGVSQTPSNKVTEKGKYVELRCDPISGHTALYWYRQSLGQGPEFLIYFQGTGAADDSGLPNDRFFAVRPEGSVSTLKIQRTERGDSAVYLCASHSGTGELFFGEGSRLTVL.

This clone was recorded only once. The rearrangement joins TRBV19 to TRBJ1-1, with D tentatively TRBD1 (5 bases). The CDR3 length is 14 residues. CDR1 is LNHDA and CDR2 is SQIVND in the germline V gene (reference sequence). Between the trimmed V and J ends, which lost 4 bases and 3 bases, there was a span of 12 bases. The CDR3 DNA reads as TGTGCCAGTAGTAGATCAGGGTCCGACACTGAAGCTTTCTTT. This encodes CASSRSGSDTEAFF.

The V gene is TRBV7-6, the J gene TRBJ1-2, with 8 positions matching TRBD1. Germline-derived CDR1 and CDR2 are SGHVS and FNYEAQ. The CDR3 runs to 15 residues. Unmatched junction bases numbered 7, after V lost 0 bases and J lost 7 bases. Here the CDR3 reads CASSLAPRQGTGYTF. CDR3 coding DNA: TGTGCCAGCAGCTTAGCGCCAAGACAGGGGACTGGCTACACCTTC.